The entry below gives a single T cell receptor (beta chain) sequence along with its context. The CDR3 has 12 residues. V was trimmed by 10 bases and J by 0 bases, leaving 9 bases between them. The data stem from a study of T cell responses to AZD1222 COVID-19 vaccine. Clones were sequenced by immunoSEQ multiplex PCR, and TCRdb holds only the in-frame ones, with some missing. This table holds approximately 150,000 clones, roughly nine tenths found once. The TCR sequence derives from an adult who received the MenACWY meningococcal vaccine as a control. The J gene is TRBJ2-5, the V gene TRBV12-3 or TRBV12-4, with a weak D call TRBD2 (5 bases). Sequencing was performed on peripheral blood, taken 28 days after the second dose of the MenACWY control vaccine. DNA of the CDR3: TGTGCCACCGGGGTGAACCAAGAGACCCAGTACTTC. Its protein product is CATGVNQETQYF.